These 14 T cell receptor beta chains came from one sample sequenced in a study of tumor-infiltrating lymphocytes in primary liver carcinoma. The template, approximately 500 ng total RNA, yielded TCR beta cDNA made with a constant-region primer. Each TCR beta library was derived from three nested multiplex PCR rounds that employed slightly modified ARM-PCR. Researchers ran the first two PCR rounds for ten to eleven cycles each with TRBV1-TRBV30 forward primers and a C-beta reverse primer. TCRdb reanalysed the multiplex PCR reads using MiXCR and keeps one entry per CDR3 protein. The sample has roughly 120,000 distinct CDR3 sequences, 64% seen once. Bulk tissue was left unsorted, and RNA and DNA were co-extracted from 20-30 mg of it. What was sequenced was liver tumor tissue from sampling region 3. As for subset: tumor region T3, left-lateral pole. Receptors were obtained from a woman in her fifties or sixties with primary liver carcinoma and hepatitis B virus infection.

In its sample, this clonotype was seen a few times. The J gene is TRBJ1-5, the V gene TRBV18; 7 bases agree with TRBD1. CDR1 is KGHSH, CDR2 LQKENI, per germline. The CDR3 length is 13 residues. V shed 5 bases and J 5 bases; nucleotides not matched to a gene: 3. CDR3 sequence: CASSRDRDQPQHF. The CDR3 DNA sequence: TGTGCCAGCTCAAGAGACAGGGATCAGCCCCAGCATTTT.

Ten or more counts support this clonotype. V usage is TRBV28 and J usage is TRBJ2-7; 8 bases are a match to TRBD2. Germline V gene data show CDR1 as MDHEN and CDR2 as SYDVKM. After removal of 6 bases from V and 2 bases from J, the junction contained 6 bases not matched to a gene. The CDR3 has 14 amino acids. This CDR3 reads CASSQSGSPYEQYF. In nucleotides, the CDR3 is TGTGCCAGCAGCCAAAGCGGGAGTCCCTACGAGCAGTACTTC.

As for this clonotype: A much larger clonotype is one base distant, so this may be a read error. The chain combines TRBV12-3 or TRBV12-4 with TRBJ2-5, with TRBD1 identical over 9 bases. The CDR3 is 13 residues long. CDR3 amino acids: CAGSRTGEETQYF. DNA of the CDR3: TGTGCCGGCAGTCGGACAGGGGAAGAGACCCAGTACTTC.

As regards this clonotype: Without the conserved terminal phenylalanine or tryptophan, this CDR3 likely stems from a read error. It is unclear where the CDR3 begins or ends on the DNA, so no DNA is shown, and the CDR3 is as TCRdb lists it. The chain joins TRBV29-1 to TRBJ2-3. The CDR3 is made up of 10 amino acids, end residues included. The germline V gene encodes CDR1 SQVTM and CDR2 ANQGSEA. The CDR3 loop is CSVDTDTHYS.

With respect to this clonotype: Possible read error: a much larger clone is one base away. The conserved closing phenylalanine or tryptophan is absent in this CDR3, likely reflecting a read error. The chain has TRBV13 and TRBJ2-1; weak D call: TRBD1 (5 bases). The CDR3 runs 14 residues. Germline V gene sequence: CDR1 PRHDT, CDR2 FYEKMQ (reference sequence). Trimming cost V 3 bases and J 4 bases, with 10 bases left between them. The CDR3 region has the DNA TGTGCCAGCAGCTTGTTGCAGGGTTACAATGAGCAGTTCTCC. Its translation: CASSLLQGYNEQFS.

On this clonotype: A much larger clone lies one base from this, so it may be a read error. Likely a read error: the CDR3 ends without its conserved phenylalanine or tryptophan. The J gene is TRBJ2-3, the V gene TRBV6-5; 8 nucleotides line up with TRBD2. V gave up 0 bases and J gave up 2 bases; unmatched junction bases: 4. Per the germline V gene, CDR1 is MNHEY and CDR2 is SVGAGI. This CDR3 spans 16 amino acids. CDR3 sequence (DNA): TGTGCCAGCAGTTACTCAGCTAGCGGGCACACAGATACGCAGTATTGT. This encodes CASSYSASGHTDTQYC.

J is TRBJ2-7 and V is TRBV29-1; 9 nucleotides align to TRBD2. Germline-derived CDR1 and CDR2 are SQVTM and ANQGSEA. CDR3 length equals 13 residues. With V trimmed by 3 bases and J by 4 bases, 4 bases remained unmatched. Here the CDR3 reads CSVETSGPYEQYF. CDR3 sequence (DNA): TGCAGCGTTGAGACTAGCGGACCGTACGAGCAGTACTTC.

This clonotype was picked up many times. DNA of the CDR3: TGTGCCAGCAGTTCGGGACGGCGTGAAGCTTTCTTT. Translated, it gives CASSSGRREAFF. The chain joins TRBV12-3 or TRBV12-4 to TRBJ1-1; D possibly corresponds to TRBD1 (5 bases). This CDR3 region has 12 residues. V was pared by 4 bases and J by 7 bases, with 10 bases between.

Regarding this clonotype: The CDR3 does not end in the conserved phenylalanine or tryptophan, so this is likely a read error. The chain links TRBV28 to TRBJ2-1; D unresolved. Germline V CDR1 and CDR2: MDHEN, SYDVKM. The CDR3 loop spans 11 amino acids. This chain's CDR3 is CVSSHRNEQFI. In nucleotides, the CDR3 is TGTGTCAGCAGCCATCGGAATGAGCAGTTCATC.

Note on this clonotype: Compared with germline, one end of the junction differs, possibly owing to a read error. V usage is TRBV6-5 and J usage is TRBJ1-6; D perhaps matches TRBD1 (5 bases). Germline V gene data show CDR1 as MNHEY and CDR2 as SVGAGI. The CDR3 extends over 15 amino acids. In DNA, the CDR3 is TGTGCCAGCAATTACTCCGGGGGTGTGAATTCACCCCTCTACTTT. Its translation is CASNYSGGVNSPLYF.

Comments on this clonotype: The junction departs from germline at one end; a sequencing error may be responsible. The chain links TRBV5-4 to TRBJ2-1; 11 nucleotides match TRBD1. This CDR3 region has 15 residues. Germline-derived CDR1 and CDR2 are SGHNT and YYREEE (reference sequence). The CDR3 coding sequence is TGTGCCAGAAGCTTGGGGGACAGGGGGGTAGGTGAGCAGTTCTTC. Protein product: CARSLGDRGVGEQFF.

With respect to this clonotype: One junction end does not reproduce the germline sequence, and a read error may be involved. The chain uses TRBV11-2 and TRBJ2-5, with 13 positions matching TRBD2. The CDR3 has 16 residues. The germline V gene has CDR1 SGHAT and CDR2 FQNNGV. The CDR3 region is CAISPRTSGSRETRYF. The CDR3 DNA reads TGTGCCATCAGCCCCAGGACTAGCGGGAGTAGAGAGACCCGGTACTTC.

This rearrangement joins TRBV6-5 to TRBJ1-1, with unresolved D. Germline CDR1 MNHEY, CDR2 SVGAGI. V was clipped by 7 bases and J by 5 bases, with 20 bases between them. The CDR3 is made up of 15 amino acids. The CDR3 DNA sequence: TGTGCCAGCAACTACAGACGCCCAGGAAATACTGAAGCTTTCTTT. Protein: CASNYRRPGNTEAFF.

The sample holds a few counts of this clonotype. V usage is TRBV16 and J usage is TRBJ1-3; D is unclear. With 0 bases removed from V and 1 base from J, the gap between germline ends came to 10 bases. This CDR3 spans 16 amino acids. The V gene's germline CDR1 is KGHSY and CDR2 FQNENV. The CDR3 loop reads CASSQSAPYSGNTIYF. DNA of the CDR3: TGTGCCAGCAGCCAATCTGCTCCTTATTCTGGAAACACCATATATTTT.